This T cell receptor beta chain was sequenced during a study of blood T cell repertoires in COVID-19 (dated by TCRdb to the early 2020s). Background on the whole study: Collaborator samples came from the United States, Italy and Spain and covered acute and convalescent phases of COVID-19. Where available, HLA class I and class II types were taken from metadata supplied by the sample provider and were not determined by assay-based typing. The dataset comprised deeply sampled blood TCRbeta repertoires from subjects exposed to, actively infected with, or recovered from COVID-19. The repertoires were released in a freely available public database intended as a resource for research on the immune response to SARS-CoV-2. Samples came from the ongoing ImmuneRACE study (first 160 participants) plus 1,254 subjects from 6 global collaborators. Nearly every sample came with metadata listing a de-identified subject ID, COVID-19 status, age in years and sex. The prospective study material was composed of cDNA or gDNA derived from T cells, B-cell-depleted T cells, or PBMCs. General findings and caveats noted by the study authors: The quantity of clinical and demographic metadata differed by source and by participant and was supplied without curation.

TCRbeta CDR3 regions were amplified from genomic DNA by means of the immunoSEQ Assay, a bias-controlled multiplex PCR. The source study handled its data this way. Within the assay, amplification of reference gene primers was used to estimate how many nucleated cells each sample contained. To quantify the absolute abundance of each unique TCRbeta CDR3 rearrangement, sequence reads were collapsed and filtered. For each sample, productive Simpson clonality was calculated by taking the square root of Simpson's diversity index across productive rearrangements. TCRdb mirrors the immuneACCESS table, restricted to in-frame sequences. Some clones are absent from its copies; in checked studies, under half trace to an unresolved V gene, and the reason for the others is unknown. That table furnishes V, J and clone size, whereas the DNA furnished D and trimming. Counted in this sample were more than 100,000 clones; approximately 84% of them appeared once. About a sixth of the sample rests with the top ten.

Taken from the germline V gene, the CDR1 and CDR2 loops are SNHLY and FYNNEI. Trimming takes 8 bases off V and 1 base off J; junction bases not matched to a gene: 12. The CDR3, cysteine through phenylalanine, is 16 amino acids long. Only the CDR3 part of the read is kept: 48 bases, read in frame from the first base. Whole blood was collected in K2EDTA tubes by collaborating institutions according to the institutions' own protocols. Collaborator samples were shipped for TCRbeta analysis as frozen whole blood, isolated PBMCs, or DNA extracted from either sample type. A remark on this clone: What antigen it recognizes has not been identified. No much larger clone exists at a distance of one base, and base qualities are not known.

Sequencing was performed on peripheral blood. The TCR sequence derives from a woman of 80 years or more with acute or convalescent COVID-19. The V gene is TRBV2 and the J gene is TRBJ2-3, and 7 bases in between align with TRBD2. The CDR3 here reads CASVGQREIRTDTQYF. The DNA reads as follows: TGTGCCAGCGTTGGCCAGCGGGAAATACGCACAGATACGCAGTATTTT.